Below, 6 T cell receptor beta chains from the same sample are listed, as sequenced in a study of T cell responses to AZD1222 COVID-19 vaccine. Sequencing was performed with immunoSEQ multiplex PCR; in TCRdb, only in-frame clones are kept and a portion is missing. The sample has under 300,000 clones, over 90% seen once. This specimen consisted of peripheral blood, obtained on day 0 of AZD1222 vaccination. The receptors were gathered from an adult in good health.

The chain links TRBV7-3 to TRBJ2-5; perhaps D is TRBD1 or TRBD2 (5 bases each). This CDR3 comprises 15 residues. Trimming shortened V by 5 bases and J by 4 bases, and 17 bases separated the two germline ends. Germline V gene sequence: CDR1 SGHTA, CDR2 FQGTGA. The CDR3 sequence: CASSRSPGASETQYF. The CDR3, as DNA: TGTGCCAGCAGCCGCAGCCCCGGGGCCTCAGAGACCCAGTACTTC.

The rearrangement joins TRBV9 to TRBJ1-1, with TRBD1 identical over 7 bases. Trimming at V came to 3 bases and at J to 1 base, leaving 12 bases not matched to a gene. CDR1 and CDR2 (germline): SGDLS, YYNGEE. The CDR3 spans 17 residues. The CDR3 loop reads CASSAYLRQGRNTEAFF. In DNA form, the CDR3 reads TGTGCCAGCAGCGCCTACCTAAGACAGGGCCGGAACACTGAAGCTTTCTTT.

The chain carries TRBV28 and TRBJ2-7; D call uncertain. The CDR3 runs 11 residues. Trimming stripped 6 bases from V and 9 bases from J, with 12 bases between. Per the germline V gene, CDR1 is MDHEN and CDR2 is SYDVKM. The CDR3 loop is CASSSSGWQYF. In DNA, the CDR3 is TGTGCCAGCAGCTCTTCCGGTTGGCAGTACTTC.

V is TRBV21-1 and J is TRBJ1-5. TRBV21-1 is a listed pseudogene. The CDR3 is 16 amino acids. The CDR3 spells CASSKGGGKSNQPQHF. The DNA for the CDR3 is TGTGCCAGCAGCAAAGGTGGAGGGAAGAGCAATCAGCCCCAGCATTTT.

The chain joins TRBV7-2 to TRBJ2-1, with D possibly TRBD2 on 7 matching bases. This CDR3 region has 15 residues. Trimming cost V 4 bases and J 5 bases, with 15 bases left between them. Germline assignment: CDR1 SGHTA and CDR2 FQGNSA. Written as DNA, the CDR3 is TGTGCCAGCAGCTCTTTAAGCGGGACACACAATGAGCAGTTCTTC. Its translation: CASSSLSGTHNEQFF.

This clone was detected once. This chain joins TRBV2 and TRBJ1-1; D gene unclear. The CDR3 has 13 amino acids. The V gene lost 4 bases and the J gene lost 4 bases, with 10 bases spanning the gap. Looked up from germline, CDR1 is SNHLY and CDR2 is FYNNEI. DNA for the CDR3: TGTGCCAGCAGTGTCGGTGTGGCCACTGAAGCTTTCTTT. Translating it yields CASSVGVATEAFF.